This T cell receptor (beta chain) originates from a study of blood T cell repertoires in COVID-19. TCRdb's copy holds only in-frame clones and misses some; the assay was immunoSEQ multiplex PCR. The top ten clones hold about 5.6% of a sample with tens of thousands of clones, around 87% of them seen once. The sequence derives from a man aged 60 to 69 with active COVID-19. Sequenced material: peripheral blood.

CDR3 loop: CASSSGQSFFYGYTF. In nucleotides, the CDR3 is TGTGCCAGCAGCTCCGGACAGAGCTTCTTCTATGGCTACACCTTC. This chain uses TRBV7-9 with TRBJ1-2; D is perhaps TRBD1 (6 bases). The ends were cut back, 4 bases at V and 4 bases at J, with 16 bases in the middle. The V gene's germline CDR1 is SEHNR and CDR2 FQNEAQ (reference sequence). The CDR3 runs 15 residues.